A selection of T cell receptor beta chains follows, all from one sample in a study of cytomegalovirus exposure and HLA in healthy donors. The method was immunoSEQ multiplex PCR; TCRdb's version includes in-frame clones alone and lacks a portion of them. This table holds 85,000 to 120,000 clones, roughly four fifths found once. The sample was PBMCs. The receptors here all came from a man in his 60s in good health and CMV-seronegative. The conserved cysteine and the conserved F or W are not part of the CDR3 here. The listing skips clone size in some rows; elsewhere it reads once, few, many or a size class.

j_gene: TRBJ2-4; v_gene: TRBV7-8; abundance: .; CDR3aa: ASSLTRQGVAKNIQY
j_gene: TRBJ1-2; v_gene: TRBV11-2; abundance: .; CDR3aa: ASSPRQGGGGYT
j_gene: TRBJ1-1; v_gene: TRBV4-3; abundance: .; CDR3aa: ASSQDYGWREAF
j_gene: TRBJ1-1; v_gene: TRBV5-1; abundance: .; CDR3aa: ASRALMATGSDTEAF
j_gene: TRBJ1-3; v_gene: TRBV10-3; abundance: few; CDR3aa: AISELSGNTIY
j_gene: TRBJ2-1; v_gene: TRBV7-9; abundance: few; CDR3aa: ASSLILGGANEQF
j_gene: TRBJ2-1; v_gene: TRBV29-1; abundance: .; CDR3aa: SVGTGGNNEQF
j_gene: TRBJ2-3; v_gene: TRBV5-1; abundance: .; CDR3aa: ASSVKQGPGTDTQY
j_gene: TRBJ1-6; v_gene: TRBV5-1; abundance: few; CDR3aa: ASSLARGTGTGNSPLH
j_gene: TRBJ2-2; v_gene: TRBV9; abundance: .; CDR3aa: ASSVGPAGINTGELF
j_gene: TRBJ1-5; v_gene: TRBV5-8; abundance: .; CDR3aa: ASSLERATGVLQPQH
j_gene: TRBJ1-5; v_gene: TRBV18; abundance: .; CDR3aa: ASSPGTGGNQPQH
j_gene: TRBJ2-2; v_gene: TRBV4-1; abundance: .; CDR3aa: ASSQPPVGGRFTGELF
j_gene: TRBJ1-2; v_gene: TRBV7-9; abundance: .; CDR3aa: ASSLALAYGYT
j_gene: TRBJ2-5; v_gene: TRBV7-7; abundance: .; CDR3aa: ASSLAGGPETQY
j_gene: TRBJ1-4; v_gene: TRBV7-2; abundance: .; CDR3aa: ASSSGQATKEKLF
j_gene: TRBJ1-4; v_gene: TRBV2; abundance: .; CDR3aa: ASEPLTGEKLF
j_gene: TRBJ1-1; v_gene: TRBV7-2; abundance: .; CDR3aa: ASIPTPGHNTEAF